This passage covers 7 T cell receptor beta chains from one sample sequenced in a study of blood T cell repertoires in COVID-19. Clones were read by immunoSEQ multiplex PCR, and TCRdb kept only the in-frame ones, dropping some. The table shows approximately 260,000 clones, with approximately 80% occurring only once. Sequencing input: peripheral blood. These receptors were collected from a woman between 35 and 50 years old with active or convalescent COVID-19.

The chain carries TRBV19 and TRBJ2-2; 9 bases match TRBD1. Trimming at V came to 7 bases and at J to 4 bases, leaving 7 bases not matched to a gene. The germline gives CDR1 LNHDA, CDR2 SQIVND (reference sequence). There are 15 residues in the CDR3. CDR3 nucleotide sequence: TGTGCCAGTACCCAGGGACAGGGCGGCACCGGGGAGCTGTTTTTT. Its protein is CASTQGQGGTGELFF.

The gene calls are TRBV19 and TRBJ1-2; perhaps TRBD1 as D (5 bases). In germline, CDR1 is LNHDA, CDR2 SQIVND (reference sequence). This CDR3 contains 14 residues. V lost 7 bases and J 4 bases, leaving 16 bases between the germline ends. The CDR3 protein is CASTQGRGIYGYTF. CDR3 bases: TGTGCCAGTACCCAGGGTAGGGGAATCTATGGCTACACCTTC.

V usage is TRBV19 and J usage is TRBJ2-7; a weak D match, TRBD1 (6 bases). V was clipped by 9 bases and J by 5 bases, with 14 bases between them. Germline V gene data show CDR1 as LNHDA and CDR2 as SQIVND (reference sequence). This CDR3 is 12 amino acids long. CDR3 in amino acids: CASKQGLDEQYF. For the CDR3, the DNA is TGTGCCAGCAAGCAGGGGCTCGACGAGCAGTACTTC.

The J gene is TRBJ2-3, the V gene TRBV7-9, with a tentative D call TRBD2 (5 bases). Germline V gene lookup returns CDR1 SEHNR and CDR2 FQNEAQ (reference sequence). The CDR3 is made up of 15 amino acids. V lost 3 bases and J 5 bases, leaving 15 bases between the germline ends. The CDR3 nucleotides read TGTGCCAGCAGCTTGAGGGTAGAACGGGGAGATACGCAGTATTTT. Translation: CASSLRVERGDTQYF.

V is TRBV5-1 and J is TRBJ2-5; 7 bases are a match to TRBD1. Germline CDR1 reads SGHRS; CDR2 reads YFSETQ. This CDR3 is 15 amino acids long. Trimming took 0 bases from V and 3 from J; bases not matched to a gene: 5. The CDR3, as DNA: TGCGCCAGCAGCTTGGCCAGGGGGATAGAAGAGACCCAGTACTTC. This codes for CASSLARGIEETQYF.

The rearrangement uses TRBV2 and TRBJ2-1; 7 bases align to TRBD1. Germline V lookup: CDR1 SNHLY, CDR2 FYNNEI. V lost 6 bases and J lost 8; bases outside the gene matches: 13. The CDR3 runs 15 residues. The CDR3: CASRGNIRGWDEQFF. CDR3 in DNA: TGTGCCAGCAGGGGAAATATCAGGGGGTGGGATGAGCAGTTCTTC.

This chain uses TRBV4-1 with TRBJ2-3; a weak D match, TRBD2 (5 bases). Germline V CDR1 and CDR2: MGHRA, YSYEKL. The germline V and J ends were trimmed by 4 bases and 4 bases, with 15 bases remaining between them. The CDR3 has 15 amino acids. The CDR3 coding sequence is TGCGCCAGCAGCCTCCGGGATACTACGGCAGATACGCAGTATTTT. Protein sequence: CASSLRDTTADTQYF.